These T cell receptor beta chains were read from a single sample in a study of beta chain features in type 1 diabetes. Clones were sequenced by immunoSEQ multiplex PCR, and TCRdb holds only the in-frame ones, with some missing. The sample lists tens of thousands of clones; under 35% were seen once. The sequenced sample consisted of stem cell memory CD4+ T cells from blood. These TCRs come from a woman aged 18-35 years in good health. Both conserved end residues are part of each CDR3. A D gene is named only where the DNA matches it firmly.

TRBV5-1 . CASRVSSEETQYF
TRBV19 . CASSPQGRDYNEQFF
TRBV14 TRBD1 CASSQDTGGEQPQHF
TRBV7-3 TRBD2 CASSTTGSSGGSYNEQFF
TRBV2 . CASSAGSYNEQFF
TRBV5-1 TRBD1 CASSLGDRSDTQYF
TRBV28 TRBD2 CATIKRGGRGTDTQYF
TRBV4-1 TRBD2 CASSQDETSGASYEQYF
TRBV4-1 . CASSLSGGSGQPQHF
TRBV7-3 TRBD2 CASSSGGGAPDTQYF